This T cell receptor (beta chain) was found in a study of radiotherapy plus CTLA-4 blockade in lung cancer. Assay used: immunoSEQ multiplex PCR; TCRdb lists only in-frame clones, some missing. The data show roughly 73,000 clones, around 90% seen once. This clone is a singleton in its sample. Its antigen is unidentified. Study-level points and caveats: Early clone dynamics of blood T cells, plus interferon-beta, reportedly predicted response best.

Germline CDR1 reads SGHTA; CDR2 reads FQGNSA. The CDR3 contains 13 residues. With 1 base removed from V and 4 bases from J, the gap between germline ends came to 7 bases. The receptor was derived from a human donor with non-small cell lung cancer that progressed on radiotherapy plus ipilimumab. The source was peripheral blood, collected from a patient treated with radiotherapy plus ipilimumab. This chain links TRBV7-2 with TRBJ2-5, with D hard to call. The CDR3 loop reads CASSLGVLETQYF. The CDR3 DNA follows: TGTGCCAGCAGCTTAGGGGTCCTAGAGACCCAGTACTTC.